One sample yielded the 12 T cell receptor beta chains listed below, sequenced in a study of Ad26.COV2.S vaccination and SARS-CoV-2 variants. TCRdb's copy holds only in-frame clones and misses some; the assay was immunoSEQ multiplex PCR. The data show approximately 480,000 clones, around 88% seen once. Treatment here: around 19 received Ad26.COV2.S at low or high dose, single or two shots; several received placebo; per-sample allocation not given. Material that was analyzed had been drawn on day 63 after the first vaccine or placebo injection. Sequencing was performed on peripheral blood, taken in a trial of Ad26.COV2.S vaccine versus placebo. The receptors stem from a person between 18 and 65 years old who received the Ad26.COV2.S COVID-19 vaccine or a placebo.

The CDR3 DNA reads as TGCAGCGTTGGGGTGGGAGGCGGATACGAGCAGTACTTC. It codes for CSVGVGGGYEQYF. This rearrangement joins TRBV29-1 to TRBJ2-7; possibly TRBD2 for D (6 bases). This CDR3 contains 13 residues. Between the trimmed V and J ends, which lost 4 bases and 4 bases, there was a span of 14 bases. The germline gives CDR1 SQVTM, CDR2 ANQGSEA.

This clone was seen just once. The chain links TRBV30 to TRBJ2-7, with TRBD1 matching over 7 bases. Germline V gene sequence: CDR1 GTSNPN, CDR2 SVGIG (reference sequence). The CDR3 has 15 amino acids. V lost 2 bases to trimming and J lost 2 bases; unmatched junction nucleotides: 9. Written as DNA, the CDR3 is TGTGCCTGGAGTCGCGAAGGGGGCGAAACCTACGAGCAGTACTTC. Its translation is CAWSREGGETYEQYF. Looking up the rest from reference TRBV30 and TRBJ2-7 gives the full variable domain: SQTIHQWPATLVQPVGSPLSLECTVEGTSNPNLYWYRQAAGRGLQLLFYSVGIGQISSEVPQNLSASRPQDRQFILSSKKLLLSDSGFYLCAWSREGGETYEQYFGPGTRLTVT.

The genes are TRBV7-2 and TRBJ2-7, with TRBD2 identical over 9 bases. CDR3 length equals 15 residues. Per germline, CDR1 SGHTA and CDR2 FQGNSA. The trim removed 1 base at V and 7 bases at J, leaving 8 bases unmatched. The CDR3 DNA reads as TGTGCCAGCAGCTTAGTAGGGACTAGCCCATTTGAGCAGTACTTC. As protein: CASSLVGTSPFEQYF. Variable domain in full (rest from reference TRBV7-2 and TRBJ2-7): GAGVSQSPSNKVTEKGKDVELRCDPISGHTALYWYRQSLGQGLEFLIYFQGNSAPDKSGLPSDRFSAERTGGSVSTLTIQRTQQEDSAVYLCASSLVGTSPFEQYFGPGTRLTVT.

V gene TRBV4-3 combines with J gene TRBJ1-1; D is ambiguous. Germline CDR1 reads LGHNA; CDR2 reads YSLEER. The V end was cut by 5 bases, the J end by 0 bases, with 7 bases between. The CDR3 consists of 13 residues. CDR3 loop: CASSLKMNTEAFF. The CDR3 bases are TGCGCCAGCAGCTTAAAGATGAACACTGAAGCTTTCTTT.

This clone has only one observation. The chain carries TRBV28 and TRBJ1-1, with D maybe TRBD1 (5 bases). CDR3 length equals 17 residues. Trimming removed 7 bases at V and 1 base at J, with 22 bases between. Per the germline V gene, CDR1 is MDHEN and CDR2 is SYDVKM. The CDR3 loop is CASNRLRGPLRNTEAFF. Here the CDR3 DNA reads TGTGCCAGCAATCGCTTGCGGGGCCCCCTAAGGAACACTGAAGCTTTCTTT.

The genes are TRBV7-3 and TRBJ2-1; possibly TRBD2 for D (6 bases). Trimming left V 5 bases short and J 0 bases short, with 11 bases between. CDR3 length: 15 residues. CDR1 and CDR2 (germline): SGHTA, FQGTGA. The CDR3, as DNA: TGTGCCAGCAGCGGGGACGGGAGCTCCTACAATGAGCAGTTCTTC. Translating gives CASSGDGSSYNEQFF.

The chain has TRBV27 and TRBJ1-4; no reliable D call. The CDR3 has 15 amino acids. Germline CDR1 and CDR2: MNHEY and SMNVEV (reference sequence). V lost 5 bases to trimming and J lost 7 bases, with 17 bases between them. CDR3 DNA sequence: TGTGCCAGCAGTCGGGCGGCTGCGGAGGGTGAAAAACTGTTTTTT. Protein sequence: CASSRAAAEGEKLFF.

The V call is TRBV5-4, the J call TRBJ1-4, with a weak D call TRBD1 (5 bases). V was pared by 2 bases and J by 3 bases, with 14 bases between. CDR3 length: 16 amino acids. Germline V gene lookup returns CDR1 SGHNT and CDR2 YYREEE (reference sequence). CDR3 sequence reads: CASSLDGGPANEKLFF. In DNA, the CDR3 is TGTGCCAGCAGCTTAGACGGGGGACCGGCTAATGAAAAACTGTTTTTT.

The chain uses TRBV28 and TRBJ2-4; D not certain. Germline V gene data show CDR1 as MDHEN and CDR2 as SYDVKM. The V end was cut by 7 bases, the J end by 0 bases, with 7 bases between. CDR3 length: 13 amino acids. In nucleotides, the CDR3 is TGTGCCAGCATCCTTCTAGCCAAAAACATTCAGTACTTC. The encoded protein is CASILLAKNIQYF. Combining the CDR3 with reference TRBV28 and TRBJ2-4 gives the whole variable domain DVKVTQSSRYLVKRTGEKVFLECVQDMDHENMFWYRQDPGLGLRLIYFSYDVKMKEKGDIPEGYSVSREKKERFSLILESASTNQTSMYLCASILLAKNIQYFGAGTRLSVL.

The chain's CDR3 is CASSSTLGLALYEQYF. The CDR3 nucleotides read TGTGCCAGCAGCTCCACCCTGGGACTAGCTTTGTACGAGCAGTACTTC. The chain employs TRBV5-6 and TRBJ2-7; 9 bases are shared with TRBD2. CDR3 length: 16 residues. Germline V gene data show CDR1 as SGHDT and CDR2 as YYEEEE. Germline trimming cut 3 bases from V and 4 bases from J; bases unmatched to any gene: 11.

The chain is built from TRBV28 and TRBJ1-1; D gene unclear. The V gene's germline CDR1 is MDHEN and CDR2 SYDVKM. The CDR3 covers 14 residues. Deletions cut 5 bases from V and 1 base from J, with 11 bases between. CDR3 residues: CASSQRVTNTEAFF. DNA for the CDR3: TGTGCCAGCAGTCAAAGGGTCACGAACACTGAAGCTTTCTTT. The complete variable domain, with remaining parts taken from reference TRBV28 and TRBJ1-1, reads DVKVTQSSRYLVKRTGEKVFLECVQDMDHENMFWYRQDPGLGLRLIYFSYDVKMKEKGDIPEGYSVSREKKERFSLILESASTNQTSMYLCASSQRVTNTEAFFGQGTRLTVV.

The chain is built from TRBV7-9 and TRBJ2-7, with D possibly TRBD1 on 7 matching bases. The CDR3 extends over 18 amino acids. Trimming left V 0 bases short and J 2 bases short, with 20 bases between. Germline assignment: CDR1 SEHNR and CDR2 FQNEAQ (reference sequence). The CDR3 reads CASSLAPGGIGPTYEQYF. The CDR3 DNA reads TGTGCCAGCAGCTTAGCCCCAGGGGGGATCGGGCCTACCTACGAGCAGTACTTC.